Below, 14 T cell receptor beta chains from the same sample are listed, as sequenced in a study of cytomegalovirus exposure and HLA in healthy donors. Primers included in the PCR were 60 Vbeta and 13 Jbeta primers. Sequencing was performed with immunoSEQ multiplex PCR; in TCRdb, only in-frame clones are kept and a portion is missing. Its listing shows some 48,000 clones. The sample was PBMCs. Every receptor here comes from a woman in her 40s in good health and CMV-seronegative.

The genes are TRBV9 and TRBJ1-4, with D uncertain. V dropped 4 bases and J dropped 0 bases, with 7 bases sitting between them. The germline V gene has CDR1 SGDLS and CDR2 YYNGEE. The CDR3 is 14 residues long. The CDR3 DNA follows: TGTGCCAGCAGCCCTTATGCAACTAATGAAAAACTGTTTTTT. Translating gives CASSPYATNEKLFF.

The rearrangement uses TRBV6-6 and TRBJ1-5, with D maybe TRBD1 (5 bases). Germline V CDR1 and CDR2: MNHNY, SVGAGI (reference sequence). V was pared by 6 bases and J by 9 bases, with 12 bases between. The CDR3 runs 12 residues. The CDR3 spells CASSAPGGPQHF. The CDR3 region has the DNA TGTGCCAGCAGCGCCCCCGGGGGGCCCCAGCATTTT.

The chain recombines TRBV5-1 with TRBJ2-5, with D possibly matching TRBD2 (5 bases). This CDR3 is 15 amino acids long. Per the germline V gene, CDR1 is SGHRS and CDR2 is YFSETQ. V gave up 5 bases and J gave up 4 bases, with 18 bases separating them. The CDR3 sequence: CASRFRVLEAETQYF. CDR3 nucleotides: TGCGCCAGCAGGTTCCGGGTCCTGGAGGCAGAGACCCAGTACTTC.

CDR3 DNA: TGTGCCAGCAGCTTATCTTTTAGCAATCAGCCCCAGCATTTT. Its translation: CASSLSFSNQPQHF. The chain couples TRBV7-8 to TRBJ1-5, with D uncertain. V gave up 2 bases and J gave up 0 bases, with 5 bases separating them. The germline V gene has CDR1 SGHVS and CDR2 FQNEAQ. The CDR3 length is 14 residues.

The chain joins TRBV5-1 to TRBJ1-1, with TRBD1 matching over 8 bases. V gave up 4 bases and J gave up 2 bases; unmatched junction bases: 10. The V gene's germline CDR1 is SGHRS and CDR2 YFSETQ. The CDR3 has 16 residues. CDR3 sequence: CASSTTADRANTEAFF. Here the CDR3 DNA reads TGCGCCAGCAGCACCACTGCGGACAGGGCCAACACTGAAGCTTTCTTT.

The chain recombines TRBV19 with TRBJ2-7; D is uncertain. The CDR3 totals 14 residues. Trimming removed 1 base at V and 5 bases at J, with 12 bases between. CDR1 and CDR2 from the germline V gene are LNHDA and SQIVND (reference sequence). The CDR3 sequence is CASSIGAPQDEQYF. The CDR3, as DNA: TGTGCCAGTAGTATAGGAGCCCCTCAGGACGAGCAGTACTTC.

The chain couples TRBV29-1 to TRBJ2-3; D is unresolved. V was clipped by 0 bases and J by 6 bases, with 7 bases between them. CDR1 is SQVTM and CDR2 is ANQGSEA in the germline V gene. The CDR3 extends over 12 amino acids. The CDR3 bases are TGCAGCGTTGAAGAATACACGGATACGCAGTATTTT. It translates to CSVEEYTDTQYF.

The genes are TRBV29-1 and TRBJ2-1, with TRBD1 as a possible D gene (7 bases). V was clipped by 4 bases and J by 8 bases, with 18 bases between them. The CDR3 sequence is 14 residues long. CDR1 and CDR2 from the germline V gene are SQVTM and ANQGSEA. CDR3 protein: CSVGGTEGGYEQFF. Here the CDR3 DNA reads TGCAGCGTTGGGGGGACAGAGGGAGGCTATGAGCAGTTCTTC.

The rearrangement uses TRBV5-4 and TRBJ2-1; 7 bases agree with TRBD2. The CDR3 consists of 15 residues. Unmatched junction bases numbered 6, after V lost 2 bases and J lost 4 bases. Per germline, CDR1 SGHNT and CDR2 YYREEE (reference sequence). CDR3 DNA: TGTGCCAGCAGCTTCCCGAGCGGGGCATACAATGAGCAGTTCTTC. Translation: CASSFPSGAYNEQFF.

The chain combines TRBV7-9 with TRBJ2-7, with TRBD1 as a possible D gene (6 bases). The CDR3 has 13 amino acids. Germline CDR1 SEHNR, CDR2 FQNEAQ (reference sequence). With 1 base removed from V and 6 bases from J, the gap between germline ends came to 10 bases. The CDR3 DNA sequence: TGTGCCAGCAGCTTAGTTATAGGGGGCGAGCAGTACTTC. Translated, it gives CASSLVIGGEQYF.

The J gene is TRBJ2-3, the V gene TRBV6-1, with a weak D call TRBD1 (5 bases). This CDR3 comprises 15 residues. The V and J ends lost 0 bases and 5 bases respectively, with 12 bases between them. Germline lookup yields CDR1 MNHNS and CDR2 SASEGT. The CDR3 nucleotides read TGTGCCAGCAGTGAAGCTCTTAGGGGTGGAGATACGCAGTATTTT. Protein: CASSEALRGGDTQYF.

The chain joins TRBV6-5 to TRBJ2-1, with TRBD2 as a possible D gene (7 bases). V lost 0 bases and J 6 bases, leaving 15 bases between the germline ends. CDR3 length: 16 residues. Germline CDR1 is MNHEY and CDR2 is SVGAGI. The CDR3 sequence is CASSYSEGGGLNEQFF. DNA for the CDR3: TGTGCCAGCAGTTACTCCGAGGGGGGGGGTCTCAATGAGCAGTTCTTC.

This chain connects TRBV4-3 to TRBJ1-6, with D perhaps matching TRBD1 (5 bases). CDR1 LGHNA and CDR2 YSLEER come from the germline V gene. V was shortened by 0 bases and J by 9 bases, with 15 bases between the two germline ends. This CDR3 has 16 amino acids. CDR3: CASSQDYSGLGSPLHF. DNA for the CDR3: TGCGCCAGCAGCCAAGATTACTCAGGGCTCGGTTCACCCCTCCACTTT.

CDR3 loop: CASSLTGVYEQYF. DNA of the CDR3: TGTGCCAGCAGCTTGACGGGGGTCTACGAGCAGTACTTC. V and J are TRBV7-2 and TRBJ2-7, with a tentative D call TRBD2 (6 bases). V was clipped by 3 bases and J by 3 bases, with 9 bases between them. This CDR3 spans 13 amino acids. Germline CDR1 SGHTA, CDR2 FQGNSA.